This T cell receptor beta chain comes out of a study of T-cell reconstitution after alpha-beta-depleted transplantation in children. Using unique molecular identifiers, the investigators prepared the TCRbeta library. One entry per CDR3 protein results from TCRdb running MiXCR on the PCR reads. The data contain over 90,000 distinct CDR3 sequences, approximately 6% of them singletons. Study-wide points: The origin of alpha-beta T cells about two months after transplant was reportedly several hundred expanded graft clones. Once a year had passed after transplant, T-cell counts and diversity came mostly from newly produced T cells.

This CDR3 contains 15 residues. V dropped 0 bases and J dropped 6; count of bases not matched to a gene: 3. Looked up from germline, CDR1 is LGHNA and CDR2 is YNFKEQ. This clonotype was counted between two and nine times. Its antigen is not identified. The V gene is TRBV4-2, the J gene TRBJ2-2; the match to TRBD2 covers 8 bases. The sequencing used PBMCs, mostly from graft donor cells, collected 60 days after TCRalphabeta/CD19-depleted stem cell transplant. The clonotype originates from a female patient between 2 and 15 years old who had a stem cell transplant for Fanconi anemia, so the T cells may come from the graft donor. DNA of the CDR3: TGTGCCAGCAGCCAAGAAAACGGGGGGGCCGGGGAGCTGTTTTTT. It translates to CASSQENGGAGELFF.